This T cell receptor (beta chain) is drawn from a study of Graves' ophthalmopathy and Graves' hyperthyroidism. Study outcomes and limitations: A model built from 13 signatures distinguished ophthalmopathy from stable hyperthyroidism with about 86% sensitivity and approximately 80% specificity.

Other autoimmune diseases, uncontrolled infections, pregnancy and lactation each led to patient exclusion. Amplification from RNA transcripts yielded the TCR beta CDR3 regions. Second-round multiplex PCR followed a first-round RT-PCR using HTBI primers. TCRdb redid the calling of the multiplex PCR reads with MiXCR, one entry per CDR3 protein. This repertoire shows some 370,000 distinct CDR3 sequences, 15% to 20% found once; its top ten account for 2% to 3%. Between the trimmed V and J ends, which lost 2 bases and 5 bases, there was a span of 9 bases. Germline CDR1 reads LNHNV; CDR2 reads YYDKDF (reference sequence). This CDR3 contains 13 residues. This clonotype was detected once. Its antigen is still unknown.

The clonotype comes from an adult woman with stable Graves' hyperthyroidism. J is TRBJ1-1 and V is TRBV15; D may be TRBD1 (6 bases). The sample taken for sequencing was peripheral blood. Here the CDR3 reads CATSRIGQTEAFF. CDR3 in DNA: TGTGCCACCAGCAGAATAGGACAGACTGAAGCTTTCTTT.